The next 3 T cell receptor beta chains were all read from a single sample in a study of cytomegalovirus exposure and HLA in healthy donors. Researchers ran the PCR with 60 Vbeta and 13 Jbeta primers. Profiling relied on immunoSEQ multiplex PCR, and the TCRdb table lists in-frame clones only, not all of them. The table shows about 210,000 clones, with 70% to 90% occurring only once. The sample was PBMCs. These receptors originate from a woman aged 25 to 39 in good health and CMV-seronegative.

CDR3 region: CSLSKAGADTQYF. CDR3 nucleotides: TGCAGCCTTAGCAAGGCGGGGGCAGATACGCAGTATTTT. The chain joins TRBV29-1 to TRBJ2-3; 7 nucleotides line up with TRBD2. The germline V gene encodes CDR1 SQVTM and CDR2 ANQGSEA. The CDR3 totals 13 residues. The junction had 9 bases not matched to a gene; V was cut back by 8 bases and J by 4 bases.

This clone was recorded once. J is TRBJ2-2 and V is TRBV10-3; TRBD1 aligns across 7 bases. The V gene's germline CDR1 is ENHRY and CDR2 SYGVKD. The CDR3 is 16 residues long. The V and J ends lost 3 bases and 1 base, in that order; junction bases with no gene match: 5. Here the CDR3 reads CAISDRGKLNTGELFF. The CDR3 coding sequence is TGTGCCATCAGTGACAGGGGGAAATTGAACACCGGGGAGCTGTTTTTT.

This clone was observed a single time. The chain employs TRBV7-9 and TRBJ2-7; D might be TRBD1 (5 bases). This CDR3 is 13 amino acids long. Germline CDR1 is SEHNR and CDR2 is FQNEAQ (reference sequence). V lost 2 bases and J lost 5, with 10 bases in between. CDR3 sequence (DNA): TGTGCCAGCAGCTTACTCAGGGTCGACGAGCAGTACTTC. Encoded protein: CASSLLRVDEQYF. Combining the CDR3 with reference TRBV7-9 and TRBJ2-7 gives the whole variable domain DTGVSQNPRHKITKRGQNVTFRCDPISEHNRLYWYRQTLGQGPEFLTYFQNEAQLEKSRLLSDRFSAERPKGSFSTLEIQRTEQGDSAMYLCASSLLRVDEQYFGPGTRLTVT.